This section outlines one T cell receptor (beta chain) sequence together with its context. Which antigen it targets is not known. The input lacks base qualities; no much larger clone sits a single base away. Libraries were built with multiplex PCR. The listed sequencing device is Illumina HiSeq 4000. CDR3 regions were amplified by Arm-PCR with iRepertoire HTBI primers to construct TCR beta libraries. PCR products were gel purified before sequencing. Under the source paper's analysis protocol: Gene usage analysis of CDR3 amino acid clonotypes relied on the 60 or so TRBV and 13 to 15 TRBJ segments identified across samples. COPE and FqMerger were used to merge the filtered high-quality paired reads into contigs. BLAST was used to align contigs to IMGT TRBV, TRBD and TRBJ reference genes, with CDR3 defined following IMGT. Any clonotype with a frequency above 0.1% was counted as a highly expanded clone. Shannon entropy served as the measure of repertoire diversity, while the Gini coefficient captured V-J evenness. Clonotypes shared by more than one individual were considered public. Through fastp at Q25 and MiXCR, TCRdb rebuilt clones from the public reads, retaining in-frame beta chains. Records with the same CDR3 protein are collapsed into one entry carrying the most frequent genes and DNA. Here the V and J calls rest on TCRdb's processing, not on the authors' analysis. This sample is represented by fewer than 350,000 distinct CDR3 sequences; 18% of them were singletons. The top ten clones comprise about 36% of the sample.

These data originate in a study of regulatory T cells in long-lasting Graves disease (dated by TCRdb to about 2021). Concerning the study at large: Newly diagnosed Graves' disease patients had taken antithyroid drugs for less than 3 months. Patients with persistent Graves' disease were compared with patients with newly diagnosed Graves' disease using TCR sequencing and RNA sequencing of peripheral blood. The study was conducted in China and was registered as a clinical trial. TCR sequencing covered around 13 persistent and some 20 newly diagnosed Graves' disease patients, around 33 samples in total. On the study overall, not on this receptor specifically: Preferential use of TRBV28, TRBJ1-2 and TRBJ2-5 was observed in persistent disease, whereas TRBV20-1 and TRBJ2-1 were favored in newly diagnosed disease. Only the TCR beta chain was sequenced and analyzed. The authors acknowledged the small sample size as a limitation that may reduce accuracy. Compared with newly diagnosed patients, patients with persistent Graves' disease had lower TCR Shannon entropy and fewer highly expanded clones, which suggests clonal expansion. Peripheral blood alone was examined, since thyroid tissue, which constituted the primary lesion, could not be accessed. More public clonotypes were shared among persistent patients (under 3,000) than among newly diagnosed patients (under 1,000).

In the paper's terms, the time point label means: newly diagnosed GD, antithyroid drugs for less than 3 months. For both TCR sequencing and RNA sequencing, RNA was extracted from PBMCs in TRIzol. The diagnosis of Graves' disease was made according to American Thyroid Association guidelines. Patients were recruited from an endocrinology department in Xi'an, China. Each patient gave 7 to 9.5 milliliters of peripheral blood, collected in an EDTA anticoagulant tube. Ficoll Paque Plus density gradient separation was used to isolate PBMCs, and no additional T cell sorting was done. An Agilent 2100 Bioanalyzer and agarose gel were used to assess RNA quality, and a NanoDrop 2000 was used to measure RNA concentration. The trim is 4 bases for V and 1 base for J, with a gap of 13 bases between the germline ends. The CDR3 spans 14 residues, from the cysteine through the phenylalanine. Left in the record is the CDR3 DNA by itself, 42 bases read in frame from the first base. CDR1 GTSNPN and CDR2 SVGIG were looked up in the germline V gene (reference sequence).

The TCR sequence derives from a female donor with Graves disease. This receptor chain uses TRBV30 and TRBJ1-1, with a weak D call of TRBD1 (6 bases match). The sample here was peripheral blood mononuclear cells (PBMCs), taken at new diagnosis, from a patient treated with antithyroid drugs. The CDR3 sequence is CAWTTGLGNTEAFF. The DNA sequence follows: TGTGCCTGGACTACAGGGTTGGGGAACACTGAAGCTTTCTTT.